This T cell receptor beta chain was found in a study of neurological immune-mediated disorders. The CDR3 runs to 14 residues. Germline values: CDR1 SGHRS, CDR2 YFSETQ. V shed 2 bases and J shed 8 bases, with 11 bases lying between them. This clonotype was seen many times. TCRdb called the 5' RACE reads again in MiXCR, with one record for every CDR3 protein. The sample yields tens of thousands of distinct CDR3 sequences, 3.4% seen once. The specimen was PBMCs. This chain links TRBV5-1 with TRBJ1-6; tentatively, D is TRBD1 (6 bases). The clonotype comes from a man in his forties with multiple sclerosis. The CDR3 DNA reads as TGCGCCAGCAGCTTCACAGGGAGTGATTCACCCCTCCACTTT. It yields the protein CASSFTGSDSPLHF.